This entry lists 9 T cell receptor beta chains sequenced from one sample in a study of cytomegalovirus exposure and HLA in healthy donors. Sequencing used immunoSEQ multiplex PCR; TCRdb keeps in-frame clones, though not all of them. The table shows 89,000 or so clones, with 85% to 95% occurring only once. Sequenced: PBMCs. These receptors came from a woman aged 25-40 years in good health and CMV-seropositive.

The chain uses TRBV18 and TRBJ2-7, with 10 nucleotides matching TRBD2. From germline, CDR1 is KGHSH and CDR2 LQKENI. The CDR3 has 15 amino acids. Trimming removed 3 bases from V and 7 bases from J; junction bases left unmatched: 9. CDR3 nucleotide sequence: TGTGCCAGCTCACCTTTAGGTAGCGGGAGGATTGAGCAGTACTTC. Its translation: CASSPLGSGRIEQYF.

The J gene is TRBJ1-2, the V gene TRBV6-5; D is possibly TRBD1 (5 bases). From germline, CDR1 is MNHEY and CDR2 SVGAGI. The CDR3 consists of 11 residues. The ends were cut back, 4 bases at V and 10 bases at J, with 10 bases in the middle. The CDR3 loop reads CASSWEGNYTF. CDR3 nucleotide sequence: TGTGCCAGCAGTTGGGAGGGGAACTACACCTTC.

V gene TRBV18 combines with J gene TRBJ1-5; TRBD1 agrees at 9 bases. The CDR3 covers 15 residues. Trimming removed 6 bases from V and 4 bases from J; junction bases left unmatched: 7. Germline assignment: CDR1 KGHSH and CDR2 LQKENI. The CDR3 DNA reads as TGTGCCAGCTCCCATGACAGGGGGGGGAATCAGCCCCAGCATTTT. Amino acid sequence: CASSHDRGGNQPQHF.

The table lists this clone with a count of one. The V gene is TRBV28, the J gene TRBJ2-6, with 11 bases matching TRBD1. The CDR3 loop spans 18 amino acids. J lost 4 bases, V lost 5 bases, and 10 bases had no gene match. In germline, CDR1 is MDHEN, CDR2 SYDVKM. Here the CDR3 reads CASSRGQGAAFGANVLTF. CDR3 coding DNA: TGTGCCAGCAGTCGAGGACAGGGGGCCGCCTTCGGGGCCAACGTCCTGACTTTC.

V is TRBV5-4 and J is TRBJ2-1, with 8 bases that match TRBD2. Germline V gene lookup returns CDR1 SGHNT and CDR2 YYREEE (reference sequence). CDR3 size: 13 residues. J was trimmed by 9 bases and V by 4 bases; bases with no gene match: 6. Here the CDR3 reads CASSPRTSREQFF. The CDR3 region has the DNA TGTGCCAGCAGCCCACGGACTAGCCGTGAGCAGTTCTTC.

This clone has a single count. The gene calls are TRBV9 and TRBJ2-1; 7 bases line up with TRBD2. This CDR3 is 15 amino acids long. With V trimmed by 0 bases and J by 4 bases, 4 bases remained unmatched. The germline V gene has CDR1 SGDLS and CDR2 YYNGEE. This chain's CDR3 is CASSVGPSGYNEQFF. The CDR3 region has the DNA TGTGCCAGCAGCGTAGGTCCTAGCGGATACAATGAGCAGTTCTTC.

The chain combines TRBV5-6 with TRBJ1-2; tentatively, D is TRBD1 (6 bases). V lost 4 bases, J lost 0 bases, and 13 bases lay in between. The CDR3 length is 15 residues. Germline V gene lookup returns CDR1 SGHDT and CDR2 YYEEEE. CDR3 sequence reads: CASSRQGYANYGYTF. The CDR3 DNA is TGTGCCAGCAGCCGTCAGGGGTACGCTAACTATGGCTACACCTTC.

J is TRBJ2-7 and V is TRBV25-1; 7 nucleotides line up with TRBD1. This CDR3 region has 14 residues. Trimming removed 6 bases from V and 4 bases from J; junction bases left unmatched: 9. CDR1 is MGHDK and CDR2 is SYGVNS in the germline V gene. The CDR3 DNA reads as TGTGCCAGCAGACAGACAGGGCCAGGGTACGAGCAGTACTTC. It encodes CASRQTGPGYEQYF.

The CDR3 DNA follows: TGTGCCAGCAGTTTATCGGCGACTAGACAAGAGACCCAGTACTTC. It is translated as CASSLSATRQETQYF. V gene TRBV27 combines with J gene TRBJ2-5, with a tentative D call TRBD2 (6 bases). The germline CDR1 and CDR2 sequences are MNHEY and SMNVEV (reference sequence). The length of the CDR3 is 15 residues. V dropped 0 bases and J dropped 2 bases, with 10 bases sitting between them.